The sequence of this T cell receptor beta chain was determined in a study of OX40 agonist ivuxolimab in advanced cancers. Whole-study context: Checkpoint inhibitors had been given previously to roughly 40% of patients.

Measured with immunoSEQ multiplex PCR; TCRdb has only the in-frame clones, and not every one. The sample consists of about 25,000 clones, around 79% of them appearing once. This CDR3 comprises 15 residues. From germline, CDR1 is MNHEY and CDR2 SVGAGI. J lost 4 bases, V lost 2 bases, and 7 bases had no gene match. Sequenced here: CD4+ or CD8+ T cells sorted from blood, sampled in a trial of the OX40 agonist ivuxolimab. This rearrangement joins TRBV6-5 to TRBJ1-1, with TRBD1 identical over 7 bases. This receptor was taken from an adult with an advanced solid tumor such as melanoma, head and neck, liver or kidney cancer. The CDR3 region is CASSYGTENPTEAFF. CDR3 DNA sequence: TGTGCCAGCAGTTACGGGACAGAGAATCCCACTGAAGCTTTCTTT.